Shown below are 6 T cell receptor beta chains from a single sample sequenced in a study of patients and donors after allogeneic stem cell transplantation. MiXCR, run by TCRdb on the RT-PCR reads, gives a single entry per CDR3 protein. The sample lists about 12,000 distinct CDR3 sequences; less than 25% were seen once. Sequencing input: blood, either unsorted or a sorted T cell fraction (not recorded which). These receptors were obtained from a human donor who was either an allogeneic HSCT recipient or a stem cell or donor lymphocyte infusion donor (not recorded which). It is not recorded whose cells these are; they may come from a transplant donor.

This clonotype was found a few times. The rearrangement uses TRBV5-1 and TRBJ1-1; TRBD1 aligns across 8 bases. V shed 3 bases and J 4 bases; nucleotides not matched to a gene: 17. CDR3 length: 18 amino acids. Per the germline V gene, CDR1 is SGHRS and CDR2 is YFSETQ. CDR3 region: CASSSATGAAVMGTEAFF. The CDR3 DNA reads TGCGCCAGCAGCTCTGCGACAGGGGCCGCCGTTATGGGCACTGAAGCTTTCTTT.

This sequence joins TRBV4-3 and TRBJ1-6; TRBD1 is a possible D gene (5 bases). This CDR3 is 15 amino acids long. The ends were cut back, 2 bases at V and 6 bases at J, with 11 bases in the middle. Germline V gives CDR1 LGHNA, CDR2 YSLEER. Written as DNA, the CDR3 is TGCGCCAGCAGCCAACAGGGATCCGGTAATTCACCCCTCCACTTT. Encoded protein: CASSQQGSGNSPLHF.

In its sample, this clonotype was seen once. This chain uses TRBV12-3 or TRBV12-4 with TRBJ2-2; TRBD2 agrees at 7 bases. V shed 6 bases and J 8 bases; nucleotides not matched to a gene: 9. The CDR3 extends over 14 amino acids. The CDR3, as DNA: TGTGCCAGCAGACCCGGGCTAGCGGTTGGGGAGCTGTTTTTT. Translated, it gives CASRPGLAVGELFF.

This clonotype was seen a handful of times. CDR3 loop: CSVGQGPTQLSGYTF. In DNA, the CDR3 is TGCAGCGTTGGGCAGGGTCCTACCCAACTAAGTGGCTACACCTTC. V usage is TRBV29-1 and J usage is TRBJ1-2, with D possibly being TRBD1 (5 bases). Trimming cost V 4 bases and J 7 bases, with 22 bases left between them. Germline CDR1 SQVTM, CDR2 ANQGSEA. The length of the CDR3 is 15 residues.

There are many counts of this clonotype. The chain joins TRBV6-5 to TRBJ1-2; D is uncertain. The V and J ends lost 0 bases and 7 bases respectively, with 15 bases between them. Germline CDR1 reads MNHEY; CDR2 reads SVGAGI. The CDR3 covers 15 residues. The CDR3 spells CASSYSMSGELGYTF. The CDR3 nucleotides read TGTGCCAGCAGTTACTCGATGAGTGGGGAGCTTGGCTACACCTTC.

This sequence joins TRBV6-2 or TRBV6-3 and TRBJ2-2, with 10 bases matching TRBD2. The CDR3 runs 16 residues. The ends lost 7 bases at V and 1 base at J; junction bases unmatched: 6. Germline-derived CDR1 and CDR2 are MNHEY and SVGEGT. CDR3 loop: CASTLLAGLNTGELFF. The CDR3 nucleotides are TGTGCCAGCACCTTACTAGCGGGACTGAACACCGGGGAGCTGTTTTTT.